One sample yielded the 25 T cell receptor beta chains listed below, sequenced in a study of cytotoxic CD8 clonotypes in ibrutinib-treated CLL. This table comes from immunoSEQ multiplex PCR, and its TCRdb copy is limited to in-frame clones, with some not included. The sample consists of 300,000 to 400,000 clones, roughly two thirds of them appearing once. This material consisted of PBMCs, taken after 36 months of ibrutinib treatment. The receptors originated from a human donor with chronic lymphocytic leukemia.

The chain carries TRBV5-4 and TRBJ1-2, with 7 bases matching TRBD1. Trimming at V came to 4 bases and at J to 5 bases, leaving 8 bases not matched to a gene. The V gene's germline CDR1 is SGHNT and CDR2 YYREEE (reference sequence). This CDR3 contains 14 residues. The CDR3 reads CASSLAGTAYGYTF. CDR3 DNA sequence: TGTGCCAGCAGCCTCGCCGGGACAGCGTATGGCTACACCTTC. Supplemented by reference TRBV5-4 and TRBJ1-2, the full variable domain reads ETGVTQSPTHLIKTRGQQVTLRCSSQSGHNTVSWYQQALGQGPQFIFQYYREEENGRGNFPPRFSGLQFPNYSSELNVNALELDDSALYLCASSLAGTAYGYTFGSGTRLTVV.

As to this clone: Additional DNA sequences in this sample encode the identical CDR3. The V call is TRBV9, the J call TRBJ2-3; no clear D. V lost 2 bases and J lost 6, with 7 bases in between. Looked up from germline, CDR1 is SGDLS and CDR2 is YYNGEE. The CDR3 runs to 12 residues. CDR3 in DNA: TGTGCCAGCAGCGTGGGTCCCGATACGCAGTATTTT. This sequence encodes CASSVGPDTQYF.

The chain uses TRBV5-4 and TRBJ2-1; tentatively, D is TRBD1 (6 bases). V was trimmed by 1 base and J by 2 bases, leaving 10 bases between them. CDR1 and CDR2 (germline): SGHNT, YYREEE (reference sequence). The CDR3 has 15 amino acids. The CDR3 nucleotides are TGTGCCAGCAGCTTGTTACAGGGCGCCTACAATGAGCAGTTCTTC. It yields the protein CASSLLQGAYNEQFF.

In DNA form, the CDR3 reads TGTGCCAGCAGTTCGGTGGCCGGAGATGAGCAGTTCTTC. Translation: CASSSVAGDEQFF. This sequence joins TRBV2 and TRBJ2-1, with D unclear. The CDR3 consists of 13 residues. Germline loops: CDR1 SNHLY, CDR2 FYNNEI. Trimming cost V 5 bases and J 8 bases, with 13 bases left between them.

The chain employs TRBV2 and TRBJ2-2, with 13 bases identical to TRBD2. The germline CDR1 and CDR2 sequences are SNHLY and FYNNEI. The CDR3 is 17 amino acids. Trimming cost V 6 bases and J 5 bases; bases outside gene matches: 9. The CDR3 is CASRLRTSGRRTGELFF. DNA for the CDR3: TGTGCCAGCAGGCTACGGACTAGCGGGAGACGAACCGGGGAGCTGTTTTTT.

The count of this clone is one. This rearrangement joins TRBV27 to TRBJ2-7; 10 nucleotides match TRBD2. V shed 3 bases and J 4 bases; nucleotides not matched to a gene: 12. The CDR3 length is 17 residues. The germline V gene encodes CDR1 MNHEY and CDR2 SMNVEV (reference sequence). Here the CDR3 DNA reads TGTGCCAGCAGTTTGGCAAGCGGGGGGGCTAAAGGGTACGAGCAGTACTTC. It codes for CASSLASGGAKGYEQYF.

The CDR3 DNA reads TGTGCCAGCAGCGTAGAATTAGCGAGCTCCTACGAGCAGTACTTC. This translates into CASSVELASSYEQYF. This chain connects TRBV9 to TRBJ2-7; maybe TRBD2 (5 bases). The germline CDR1 and CDR2 sequences are SGDLS and YYNGEE. V shed 0 bases and J shed 0 bases, with 10 bases lying between them. The CDR3 is 15 residues long.

Turning to this clone: This sample includes further DNA sequences coding for the same CDR3. The V call is TRBV19, the J call TRBJ2-7; 9 bases match TRBD1. In germline, CDR1 is LNHDA, CDR2 SQIVND (reference sequence). Trimming took 3 bases from V and 3 from J; bases not matched to a gene: 3. CDR3 length equals 14 residues. CDR3 nucleotides: TGTGCCAGTAGTATCCGGGACAGGGACTACGAGCAGTACTTC. This gives the protein CASSIRDRDYEQYF.

The V call is TRBV15, the J call TRBJ2-2; D might be TRBD1 (5 bases). The V end was cut by 5 bases, the J end by 6 bases, with 7 bases between. Germline V gene sequence: CDR1 LNHNV, CDR2 YYDKDF (reference sequence). This CDR3 contains 12 residues. The CDR3 sequence: CATSPGSGELFF. The CDR3, as DNA: TGTGCCACCAGCCCAGGGTCCGGGGAGCTGTTTTTT. The full variable domain, completed using reference TRBV15 and TRBJ2-2, is DAMVIQNPRYQVTQFGKPVTLSCSQTLNHNVMYWYQQKSSQAPKLLFHYYDKDFNNEADTPDNFQSRRPNTSFCFLDIRSPGLGDTAMYLCATSPGSGELFFGEGSRLTVL.

In DNA, the CDR3 is TGTGCCAGTCGACTAGCGGGATCCTACGAGCAGTACTTC. As protein: CASRLAGSYEQYF. The rearrangement uses TRBV27 and TRBJ2-7; 11 bases agree with TRBD2. The V segment lost 9 bases and the J segment 1 base; nucleotides outside the gene matches: 2. The CDR3 consists of 13 residues. Germline V gives CDR1 MNHEY, CDR2 SMNVEV (reference sequence).

This rearrangement joins TRBV4-1 to TRBJ2-5; 7 bases agree with TRBD2. The CDR3 is made up of 13 amino acids. Germline V gene data show CDR1 as MGHRA and CDR2 as YSYEKL. V lost 3 bases to trimming and J lost 4 bases; unmatched junction nucleotides: 2. The CDR3 coding sequence is TGCGCCAGCAGCCATGGGGGGGGAGAGACCCAGTACTTC. Translated, it gives CASSHGGGETQYF.

The CDR3 region has the DNA TGTGCCAGCAGTTACAGGGGGCCGGGACCCCTCCACTTT. It encodes CASSYRGPGPLHF. This sequence joins TRBV6-6 and TRBJ1-6; 7 positions match TRBD1. After removal of 2 bases from V and 12 bases from J, the junction contained 4 bases not matched to a gene. CDR1 and CDR2 from the germline V gene are MNHNY and SVGAGI (reference sequence). The CDR3 length is 13 residues.

The V and J genes are TRBV11-2 and TRBJ1-1; no definite D call. The CDR3 is made up of 13 amino acids. Trimming stripped 5 bases from V and 5 bases from J, with 12 bases between. The germline V gene encodes CDR1 SGHAT and CDR2 FQNNGV. The chain's CDR3 is CASSDRGRTEAFF. The CDR3, as DNA: TGTGCCAGCAGCGACCGCGGGAGAACTGAAGCTTTCTTT.

V gene TRBV9 combines with J gene TRBJ2-7; D perhaps matches TRBD2 (5 bases). The V end was cut by 2 bases, the J end by 2 bases, with 14 bases between. This CDR3 region has 15 residues. Germline loops: CDR1 SGDLS, CDR2 YYNGEE. This CDR3 reads CASSVSPRETYEQYF. The CDR3 DNA follows: TGTGCCAGCAGCGTGTCCCCTAGGGAGACCTACGAGCAGTACTTC. Drawing the rest from reference TRBV9 and TRBJ2-7, the complete variable domain is DSGVTQTPKHLITATGQRVTLRCSPRSGDLSVYWYQQSLDQGLQFLIQYYNGEERAKGNILERFSAQQFPDLHSELNLSSLELGDSALYFCASSVSPRETYEQYFGPGTRLTVT.

The genes are TRBV7-9 and TRBJ2-5; D is perhaps TRBD1 or TRBD2 (5 bases each). This CDR3 spans 14 amino acids. V was cut by 3 bases and J by 11 bases, with 19 bases left in between. Looked up from germline, CDR1 is SEHNR and CDR2 is FQNEAQ (reference sequence). The CDR3 nucleotides read TGTGCCAGCAGCTTTTACGGGACGGGTGCATCTCAGTACTTC. Translation: CASSFYGTGASQYF.

The sample holds one count of this clone. The chain is built from TRBV27 and TRBJ1-2; 7 nucleotides align to TRBD1. With 6 bases clipped from V and 3 bases from J, the junction kept 7 bases outside the gene matches. CDR3 size: 14 residues. CDR1 and CDR2 from the germline V gene are MNHEY and SMNVEV (reference sequence). The CDR3 is CASSKDRLDYGYTF. CDR3 DNA sequence: TGTGCCAGCAGCAAGGACAGGCTGGACTATGGCTACACCTTC.

This clone is a singleton in its sample. The V call is TRBV2, the J call TRBJ1-1; D not certain. The CDR3 length is 12 residues. Germline V lookup: CDR1 SNHLY, CDR2 FYNNEI. The V end lost 8 bases, the J end lost 4 bases, and 11 bases lay between the germline ends. The CDR3: CASGGRFTEAFF. CDR3 in DNA: TGTGCCAGCGGCGGAAGGTTCACTGAAGCTTTCTTT.

CDR3 nucleotides: TGTGCCACCAGCGCAGTGAACACTGAAGCTTTCTTT. Translation: CATSAVNTEAFF. The gene calls are TRBV15 and TRBJ1-1, with D unclear. This CDR3 has 12 amino acids. CDR1 and CDR2 (germline): LNHNV, YYDKDF (reference sequence). With 5 bases removed from V and 0 bases from J, the gap between germline ends came to 4 bases.

This clone was counted only a few times. This chain joins TRBV7-9 and TRBJ1-2; no clear D gene. Between the trimmed V and J ends, which lost 1 base and 7 bases, there was a span of 10 bases. The CDR3 is 13 amino acids. CDR1 and CDR2 from the germline V gene are SEHNR and FQNEAQ (reference sequence). CDR3 residues: CASSLGGLGGYTF. CDR3 nucleotide sequence: TGTGCCAGCAGCTTAGGAGGGTTAGGTGGCTACACCTTC.

The chain joins TRBV5-1 to TRBJ2-7, with 9 nucleotides matching TRBD2. Per germline, CDR1 SGHRS and CDR2 YFSETQ. This CDR3 has 15 residues. J gave up 2 bases and V 0 bases, and 3 bases lay outside the gene matches. The CDR3 loop reads CASSLASGKTYEQYF. The CDR3 region has the DNA TGCGCCAGCAGCTTGGCTAGCGGGAAAACCTACGAGCAGTACTTC.

The chain carries TRBV18 and TRBJ1-2; 8 bases agree with TRBD1. Per the germline V gene, CDR1 is KGHSH and CDR2 is LQKENI. The CDR3 length is 16 residues. V lost 2 bases, J lost 4 bases, and 9 bases stayed unmatched. CDR3 sequence: CASSPSGQGGSYGYTF. The CDR3 DNA follows: TGTGCCAGCTCACCAAGCGGACAGGGAGGAAGCTATGGCTACACCTTC.

The V gene is TRBV11-3, the J gene TRBJ2-1; perhaps TRBD2 as D (5 bases). The CDR3 extends over 18 amino acids. Per germline, CDR1 SGHNT and CDR2 YENEEA. The V and J ends lost 0 bases and 1 base respectively, with 16 bases between them. CDR3 nucleotides: TGTGCCAGCAGCTTAGATTCCCCAAGCGGTTTTTCCTACAATGAGCAGTTCTTC. Residues: CASSLDSPSGFSYNEQFF.

The J gene is TRBJ2-7, the V gene TRBV2; 7 positions match TRBD1. Germline V gene sequence: CDR1 SNHLY, CDR2 FYNNEI. The CDR3 totals 11 residues. The J segment lost 3 bases and the V segment lost 7 bases, leaving 0 bases of the junction unmatched. This CDR3 reads CASNRGYEQYF. DNA of the CDR3: TGTGCCAGCAACAGGGGCTACGAGCAGTACTTC.

This clone turned up a few times. The chain carries TRBV20-1 and TRBJ2-5, with 9 bases lining up with TRBD2. This CDR3 comprises 11 residues. V lost 6 bases to trimming and J lost 13 bases; unmatched junction nucleotides: 9. Germline CDR1 is DFQATT and CDR2 is SNEGSKA (reference sequence). DNA of the CDR3: TGCAGTGCCTGGACTAGCGCAGCCCTGTACTTC. It yields the protein CSAWTSAALYF.

The rearrangement uses TRBV7-2 and TRBJ2-1, with 9 bases identical to TRBD1. V shed 5 bases, J shed 8 bases, and the junction held 10 bases outside the gene matches. Germline loops: CDR1 SGHTA, CDR2 FQGNSA. The CDR3 sequence is 15 residues long. The chain's CDR3 is CASSPDRGFFYEQFF. CDR3 bases: TGTGCCAGCAGCCCCGACAGGGGGTTTTTCTATGAGCAGTTCTTC. The full variable domain, completed using reference TRBV7-2 and TRBJ2-1, is GAGVSQSPSNKVTEKGKDVELRCDPISGHTALYWYRQSLGQGLEFLIYFQGNSAPDKSGLPSDRFSAERTGGSVSTLTIQRTQQEDSAVYLCASSPDRGFFYEQFFGPGTRLTVL.